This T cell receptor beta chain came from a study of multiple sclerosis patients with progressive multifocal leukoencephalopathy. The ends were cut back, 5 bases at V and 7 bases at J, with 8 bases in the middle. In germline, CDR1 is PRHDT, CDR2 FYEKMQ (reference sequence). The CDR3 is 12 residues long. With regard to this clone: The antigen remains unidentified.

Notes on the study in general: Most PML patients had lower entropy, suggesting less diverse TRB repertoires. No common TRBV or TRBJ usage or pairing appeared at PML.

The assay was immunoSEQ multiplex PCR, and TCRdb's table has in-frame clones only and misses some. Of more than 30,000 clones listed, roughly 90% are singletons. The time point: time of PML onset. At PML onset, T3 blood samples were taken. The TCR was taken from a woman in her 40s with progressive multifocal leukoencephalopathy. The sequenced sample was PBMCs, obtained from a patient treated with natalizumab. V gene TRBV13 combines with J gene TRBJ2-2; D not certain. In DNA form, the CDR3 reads TGTGCCAGCAGCCCAGATGGCGGGGAGCTGTTTTTT. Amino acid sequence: CASSPDGGELFF.